Detailed here is one T cell receptor (beta chain). Other nucleotide sequences in the sample specify the same CDR3. The CDR3 has 15 amino acids. V was cut by 0 bases and J by 6 bases, with 12 bases left in between. Per germline, CDR1 SEHNR and CDR2 FQNEAQ (reference sequence). The sample is drawn from a study of OX40 agonist ivuxolimab in advanced cancers. Study background: Prior therapy, whether anti-PD-1, anti-PD-L1 or anti-CTLA-4, was allowed, and 40% had some.

Libraries were prepared by immunoSEQ multiplex PCR; TCRdb keeps only in-frame clonotypes and omits some of them. The sample has tens of thousands of clones; approximately 85% are singletons. This specimen was CD4+ or CD8+ T cells sorted from blood, taken in a trial of the OX40 agonist ivuxolimab. The source of this sequence is an adult with an advanced solid tumor such as melanoma, head and neck, liver or kidney cancer. The rearrangement links TRBV7-9 to TRBJ2-1, with D possibly being TRBD2 (7 bases). The CDR3 bases are TGTGCCAGCAGCTTAGCGGGGGGGCCCTCCAATGAGCAGTTCTTC. Translation: CASSLAGGPSNEQFF.